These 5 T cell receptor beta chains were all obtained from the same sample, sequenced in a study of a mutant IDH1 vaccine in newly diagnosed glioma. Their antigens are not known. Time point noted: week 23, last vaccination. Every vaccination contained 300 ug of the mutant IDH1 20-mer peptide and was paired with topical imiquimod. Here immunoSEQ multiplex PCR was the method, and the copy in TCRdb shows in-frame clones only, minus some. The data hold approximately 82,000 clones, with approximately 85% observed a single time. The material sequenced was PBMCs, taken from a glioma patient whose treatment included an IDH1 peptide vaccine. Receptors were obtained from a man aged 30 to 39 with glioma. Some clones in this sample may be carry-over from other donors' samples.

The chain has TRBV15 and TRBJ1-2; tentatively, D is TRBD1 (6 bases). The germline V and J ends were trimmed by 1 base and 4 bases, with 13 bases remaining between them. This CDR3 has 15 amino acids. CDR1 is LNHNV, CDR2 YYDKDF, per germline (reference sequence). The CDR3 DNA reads TGTGCCACCAGCAGAGGGGGGCCTGGTGGCTATGGCTACACCTTC. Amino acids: CATSRGGPGGYGYTF.

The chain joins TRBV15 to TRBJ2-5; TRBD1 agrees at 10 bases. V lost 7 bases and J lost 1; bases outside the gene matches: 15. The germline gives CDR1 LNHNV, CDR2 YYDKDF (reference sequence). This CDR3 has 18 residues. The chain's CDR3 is CATTMKPSGTGAQETQYF. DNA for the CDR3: TGTGCCACCACCATGAAACCCTCCGGGACAGGGGCCCAAGAGACCCAGTACTTC.

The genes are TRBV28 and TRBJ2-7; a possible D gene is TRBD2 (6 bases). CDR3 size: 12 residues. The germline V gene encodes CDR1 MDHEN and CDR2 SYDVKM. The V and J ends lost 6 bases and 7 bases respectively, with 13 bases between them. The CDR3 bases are TGTGCCAGCAGCTGGGGACGGGAGGAGCAGTACTTC. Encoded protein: CASSWGREEQYF.

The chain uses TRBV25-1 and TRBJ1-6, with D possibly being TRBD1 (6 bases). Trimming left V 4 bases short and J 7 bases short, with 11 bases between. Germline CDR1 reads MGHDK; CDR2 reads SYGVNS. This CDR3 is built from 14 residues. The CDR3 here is CASSAGQLNSPLHF. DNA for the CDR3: TGTGCCAGCAGTGCGGGACAACTAAATTCACCCCTCCACTTT.

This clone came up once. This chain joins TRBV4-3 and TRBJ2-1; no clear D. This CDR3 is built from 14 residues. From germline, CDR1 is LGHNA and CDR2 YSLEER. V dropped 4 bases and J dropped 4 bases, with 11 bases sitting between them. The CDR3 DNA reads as TGCGCCAGCAGCCGCGAAGGAGCATACAATGAGCAGTTCTTC. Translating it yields CASSREGAYNEQFF.